The TCR beta chain under discussion was sequenced for a study of patients and donors after allogeneic stem cell transplantation. From the RT-PCR reads, TCRdb called clonotypes with MiXCR, one entry per CDR3 protein. Of about a million distinct CDR3 sequences listed, about a sixth were seen once; the top ten hold roughly 6.4%. The V gene's germline CDR1 is MNHEY and CDR2 SMNVEV (reference sequence). V was cut by 6 bases and J by 0 bases, with 14 bases left in between. The length of the CDR3 is 15 residues. The sample holds a few counts of this clonotype. The V and J genes are TRBV27 and TRBJ1-1; D is unclear. This sequence originates from a human donor who was either an allogeneic HSCT recipient or a stem cell or donor lymphocyte infusion donor (not recorded which). It is not recorded whose cells these are; they may come from a transplant donor. Sequencing was performed on blood, either unsorted or a sorted T cell fraction (not recorded which). CDR3 region: CASRLRRHLNTEAFF. The CDR3 nucleotides are TGTGCCAGCAGACTACGGCGACATTTGAACACTGAAGCTTTCTTT.